This TCR beta chain is from a study of response to subunit inactivated influenza vaccine. Via MiXCR, TCRdb re-called the RT-PCR reads, giving one row per CDR3 protein. The repertoire holds just under 550,000 distinct CDR3 sequences, 20% to 25% seen once, with 2.5% to 3.5% in the top ten. This clonotype was detected a few times. The sample also formed part of further work on T cells expressing NK-cell markers. In that study: The authors made TCR beta cDNA libraries by 5'RACE template switching. This switching added a universal primer site and UMIs.

This TCR was recovered from a man aged 45-65 years who received an inactivated influenza vaccine. The sequences come from CD4+ T cells sorted from PBMCs, collected approximately 13 days after vaccination.

The CDR3 spells CASSGRQKNTEAFF. Written as DNA, the CDR3 is TGTGCCAGTAGTGGACGACAGAAGAACACTGAAGCTTTCTTT. The J gene is TRBJ1-1, the V gene TRBV19, with a possible D match to TRBD1 (5 bases). Trimming removed 5 bases from V and 1 base from J, with 11 bases in between. This CDR3 spans 14 amino acids. Per germline, CDR1 LNHDA and CDR2 SQIVND (reference sequence).